Listed here are 4 T cell receptor beta chains from one sample, sequenced in a study of radiotherapy plus CTLA-4 blockade in lung cancer. Produced via immunoSEQ multiplex PCR; TCRdb's table is partial and in-frame only. The repertoire holds approximately 76,000 clones, with around 81% as singletons. Sequencing used peripheral blood, obtained from a patient treated with radiotherapy plus ipilimumab. The receptors originated from a human donor with non-small cell lung cancer who had a partial response to radiotherapy plus ipilimumab. Some clones in this sample may be carry-over from other donors' samples.

This chain connects TRBV7-9 to TRBJ1-4; perhaps TRBD1 as D (5 bases). The germline V gene encodes CDR1 SEHNR and CDR2 FQNEAQ (reference sequence). With 0 bases removed from V and 5 bases from J, the gap between germline ends came to 10 bases. This CDR3 comprises 15 residues. CDR3 sequence reads: CASSLAPGSNEKLFF. In DNA form, the CDR3 reads TGTGCCAGCAGCTTAGCGCCAGGGTCAAATGAAAAACTGTTTTTT.

The chain recombines TRBV28 with TRBJ1-2; D is perhaps TRBD1 (6 bases). Germline V gene data show CDR1 as MDHEN and CDR2 as SYDVKM. Trimming left V 1 base short and J 0 bases short, with 15 bases between. This CDR3 is built from 17 residues. This CDR3 reads CASSLSQGRLANYGYTF. CDR3 in DNA: TGTGCCAGCAGTTTATCTCAGGGGCGTTTGGCTAACTATGGCTACACCTTC.

The rearrangement links TRBV29-1 to TRBJ2-5; the D gene is possibly TRBD1 (5 bases). Looked up from germline, CDR1 is SQVTM and CDR2 is ANQGSEA. V lost 5 bases and J lost 5, with 12 bases in between. CDR3 size: 12 residues. The CDR3 DNA reads as TGCAGCGTTAATCAGGGATTGGAGACCCAGTACTTC. Translated, it gives CSVNQGLETQYF.

J is TRBJ2-7 and V is TRBV19; D perhaps matches TRBD1 (6 bases). V was shortened by 0 bases and J by 1 base, with 16 bases between the two germline ends. CDR1 and CDR2 from the germline V gene are LNHDA and SQIVND (reference sequence). CDR3 length: 17 amino acids. The CDR3 loop is CASSIDLVSQGSYEQYF. The CDR3 DNA reads TGTGCCAGTAGTATAGATCTAGTGAGCCAGGGGTCCTACGAGCAGTACTTC. The entire variable domain, with the rest obtained from reference TRBV19 and TRBJ2-7, is as follows: DGGITQSPKYLFRKEGQNVTLSCEQNLNHDAMYWYRQDPGQGLRLIYYSQIVNDFQKGDIAEGYSVSREKKESFPLTVTSAQKNPTAFYLCASSIDLVSQGSYEQYFGPGTRLTVT.